This TCR beta chain emerged from a study of T cell responses to AZD1222 COVID-19 vaccine. General observations from the study: Recipients of AZD1222 seropositive at baseline numbered only 6 or 7. The CD4 TCRs associated with vaccination extended across spike and predominated at 160-218 and 743-854. Of spike-specific TCRs, nearly half reportedly target regions left unmutated in variants.

V was cut by 5 bases and J by 2 bases, with 7 bases left in between. The CDR3 covers 13 residues. Points on this clone: What it recognizes is unknown.

Sequencing was performed with immunoSEQ multiplex PCR; in TCRdb, only in-frame clones are kept and a portion is missing. The table records tens of thousands of clones, around 90% of them present only once. The sequence came from an adult who received the AZD1222 COVID-19 vaccine. Sequenced here: peripheral blood, sampled 28 days after the second AZD1222 dose. The chain links TRBV12-3 or TRBV12-4 to TRBJ1-3; D is possibly TRBD1 (6 bases). CDR3 loop: CASSAGAGNTIYF. CDR3 in DNA: TGTGCCAGCAGTGCAGGGGCTGGAAACACCATATATTTT.